What follows is one T cell receptor (beta chain) and its context. Its target is unknown. TCRdb passed the 5' RACE reads through MiXCR, listing each CDR3 protein once. The sample consists of about 430,000 distinct CDR3 sequences, roughly 24% of them appearing once. These data are taken from a study of T-cell memory formation after mild COVID-19. Whole-study context: Largely, TCR clusters stayed within a single donor.

Notes on the study in general: The study found balanced CD4/CD8 in clones contracting day 15 to 85 and a CD4+ lean in later expanders.

The germline V gene encodes CDR1 SGHKS and CDR2 YYEKEE (reference sequence). V was clipped by 3 bases and J by 3 bases, with 10 bases between them. This CDR3 has 13 residues. Sequencing input: PBMCs or a T cell subset sorted from them (not recorded which). The rearrangement links TRBV5-5 to TRBJ2-7, with no clear D. This clonotype was sampled from an adult woman who had mild COVID-19 (a few samples of this study predate the infection). Cell type and time point are not known. The CDR3 spells CASSSTVNYEQYF. Written as DNA, the CDR3 is TGTGCCAGCAGCTCAACAGTGAACTACGAGCAGTACTTC.